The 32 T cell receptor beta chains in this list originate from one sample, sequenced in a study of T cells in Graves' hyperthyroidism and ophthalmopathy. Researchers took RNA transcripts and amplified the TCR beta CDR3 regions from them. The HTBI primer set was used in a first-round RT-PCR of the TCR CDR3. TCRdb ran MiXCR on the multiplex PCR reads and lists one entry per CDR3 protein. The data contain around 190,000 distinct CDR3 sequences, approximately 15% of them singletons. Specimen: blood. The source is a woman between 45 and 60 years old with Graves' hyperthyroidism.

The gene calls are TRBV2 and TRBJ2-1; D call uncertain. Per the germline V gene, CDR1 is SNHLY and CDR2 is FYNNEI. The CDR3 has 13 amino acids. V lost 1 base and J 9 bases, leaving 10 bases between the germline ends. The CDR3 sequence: CASSEVLGSEQFF. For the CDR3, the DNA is TGTGCCAGCAGTGAAGTTCTAGGAAGTGAGCAGTTCTTC.

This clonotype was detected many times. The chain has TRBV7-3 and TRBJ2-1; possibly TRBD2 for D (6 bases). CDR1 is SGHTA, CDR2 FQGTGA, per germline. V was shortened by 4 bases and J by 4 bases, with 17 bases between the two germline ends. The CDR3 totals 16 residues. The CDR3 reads CASSSSGAAGYNEQFF. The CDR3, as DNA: TGTGCCAGCAGCTCGTCCGGTGCGGCGGGATACAATGAGCAGTTCTTC.

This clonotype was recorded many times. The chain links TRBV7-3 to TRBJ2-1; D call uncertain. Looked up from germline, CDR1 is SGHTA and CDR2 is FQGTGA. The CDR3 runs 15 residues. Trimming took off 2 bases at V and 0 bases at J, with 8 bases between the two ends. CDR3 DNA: TGTGCCAGCAGCTTAGGTCGTTTCTCCTACAATGAGCAGTTCTTC. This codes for CASSLGRFSYNEQFF.

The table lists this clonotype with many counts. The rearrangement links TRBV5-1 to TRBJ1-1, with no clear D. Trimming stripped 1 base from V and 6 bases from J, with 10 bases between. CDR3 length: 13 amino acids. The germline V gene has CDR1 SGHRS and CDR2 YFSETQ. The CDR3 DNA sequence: TGCGCCAGCAGCTTGAGCGGGAGGCCTGAAGCTTTCTTT. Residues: CASSLSGRPEAFF.

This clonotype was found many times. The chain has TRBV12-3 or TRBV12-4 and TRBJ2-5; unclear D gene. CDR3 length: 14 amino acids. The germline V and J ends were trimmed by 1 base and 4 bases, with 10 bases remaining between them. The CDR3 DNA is TGTGCCAGCAGTTTAGATGGCAGAGTAGAGACCCAGTACTTC. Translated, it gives CASSLDGRVETQYF.

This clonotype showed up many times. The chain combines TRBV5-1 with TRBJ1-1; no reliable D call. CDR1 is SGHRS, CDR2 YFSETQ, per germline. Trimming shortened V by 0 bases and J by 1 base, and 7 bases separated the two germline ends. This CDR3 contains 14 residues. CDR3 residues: CASSLEVPNTEAFF. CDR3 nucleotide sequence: TGCGCCAGCAGCTTGGAGGTCCCGAACACTGAAGCTTTCTTT.

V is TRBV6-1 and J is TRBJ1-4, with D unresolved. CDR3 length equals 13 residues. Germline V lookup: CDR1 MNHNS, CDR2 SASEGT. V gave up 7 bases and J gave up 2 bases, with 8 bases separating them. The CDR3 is CASMRGTNEKLFF. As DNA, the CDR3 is TGTGCCAGCATGAGAGGGACTAATGAAAAACTGTTTTTT.

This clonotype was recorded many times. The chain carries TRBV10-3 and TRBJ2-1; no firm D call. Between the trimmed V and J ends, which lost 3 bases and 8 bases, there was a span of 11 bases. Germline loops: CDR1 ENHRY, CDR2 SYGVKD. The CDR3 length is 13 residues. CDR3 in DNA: TGTGCCATCAGTGACAAGGTCGGTGATGAGCAGTTCTTC. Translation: CAISDKVGDEQFF.

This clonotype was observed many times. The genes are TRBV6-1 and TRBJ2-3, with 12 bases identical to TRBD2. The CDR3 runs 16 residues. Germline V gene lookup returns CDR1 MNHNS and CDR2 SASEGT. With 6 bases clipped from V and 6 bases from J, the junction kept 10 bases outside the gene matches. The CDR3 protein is CASRSSGGAPRDTQYF. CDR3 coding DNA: TGTGCCAGCAGATCTAGCGGGGGGGCCCCGCGTGATACGCAGTATTTT.

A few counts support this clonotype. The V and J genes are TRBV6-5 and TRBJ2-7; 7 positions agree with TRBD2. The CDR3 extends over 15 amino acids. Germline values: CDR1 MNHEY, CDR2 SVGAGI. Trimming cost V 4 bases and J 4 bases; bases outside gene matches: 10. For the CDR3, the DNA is TGTGCCAGCAGTTCCCCCTGGGGGGGGGAATACGAGCAGTACTTC. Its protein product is CASSSPWGGEYEQYF.

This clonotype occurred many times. In DNA form, the CDR3 reads TGTGCCAGCAGCTTGGGGCAGGGGCGGACTGAAGCTTTCTTT. Translation: CASSLGQGRTEAFF. V gene TRBV5-5 combines with J gene TRBJ1-1, with D maybe TRBD1 (6 bases). V was pared by 0 bases and J by 5 bases, with 11 bases between. CDR3 length: 14 residues. Per the germline V gene, CDR1 is SGHKS and CDR2 is YYEKEE (reference sequence).

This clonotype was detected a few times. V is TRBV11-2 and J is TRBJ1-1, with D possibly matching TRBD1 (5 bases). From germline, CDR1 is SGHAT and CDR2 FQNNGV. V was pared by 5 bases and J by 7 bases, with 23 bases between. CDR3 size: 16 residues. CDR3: CASSQLGGTYGLEAFF. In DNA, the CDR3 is TGTGCCAGCAGCCAATTGGGGGGGACGTATGGCCTTGAAGCTTTCTTT.

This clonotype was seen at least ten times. This chain's CDR3 is CSARGSLGGSGANVLTF. Written as DNA, the CDR3 is TGCAGTGCTAGAGGCAGTCTCGGGGGCTCTGGGGCCAACGTCCTGACTTTC. V usage is TRBV20-1 and J usage is TRBJ2-6; a possible D gene is TRBD2 (6 bases). The germline CDR1 and CDR2 sequences are DFQATT and SNEGSKA (reference sequence). This CDR3 has 17 amino acids. Trimming removed 1 base at V and 0 bases at J, with 13 bases between.

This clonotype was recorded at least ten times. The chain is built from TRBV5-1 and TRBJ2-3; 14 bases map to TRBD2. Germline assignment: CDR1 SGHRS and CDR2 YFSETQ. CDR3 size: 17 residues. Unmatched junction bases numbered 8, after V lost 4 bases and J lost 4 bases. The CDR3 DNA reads TGCGCCAGCAGCCTAACCCCGGGACTAGCGGGGGCAGATACGCAGTATTTT. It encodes CASSLTPGLAGADTQYF.

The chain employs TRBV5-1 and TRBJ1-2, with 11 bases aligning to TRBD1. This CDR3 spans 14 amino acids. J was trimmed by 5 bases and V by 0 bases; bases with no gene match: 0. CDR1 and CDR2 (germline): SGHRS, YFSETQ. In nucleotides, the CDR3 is TGCGCCAGCAGCTTGGGGGACAGGGGGTATGGCTACACCTTC. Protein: CASSLGDRGYGYTF.

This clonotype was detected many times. DNA of the CDR3: TGTGCCAGCAGCGCGGACCAGAGCTCCTACAATGAGCAGTTCTTC. Protein: CASSADQSSYNEQFF. The chain has TRBV2 and TRBJ2-1; D is ambiguous. Germline CDR1 SNHLY, CDR2 FYNNEI. The CDR3 contains 15 residues. V gave up 6 bases and J gave up 0 bases, with 12 bases separating them.

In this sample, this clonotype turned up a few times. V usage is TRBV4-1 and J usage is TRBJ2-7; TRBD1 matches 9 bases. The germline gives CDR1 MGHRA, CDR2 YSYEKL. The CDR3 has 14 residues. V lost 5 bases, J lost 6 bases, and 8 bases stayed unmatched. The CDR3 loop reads CASSAGQGPGEQYF. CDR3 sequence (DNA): TGCGCCAGCAGCGCGGGACAGGGACCGGGCGAGCAGTACTTC.

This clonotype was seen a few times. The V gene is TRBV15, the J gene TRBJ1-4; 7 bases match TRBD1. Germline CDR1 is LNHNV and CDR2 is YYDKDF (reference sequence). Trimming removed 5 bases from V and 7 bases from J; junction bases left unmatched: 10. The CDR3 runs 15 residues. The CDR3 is CATSPRTGISEKLFF. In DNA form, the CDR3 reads TGTGCCACCAGCCCCCGGACAGGCATTTCTGAAAAACTGTTTTTT.

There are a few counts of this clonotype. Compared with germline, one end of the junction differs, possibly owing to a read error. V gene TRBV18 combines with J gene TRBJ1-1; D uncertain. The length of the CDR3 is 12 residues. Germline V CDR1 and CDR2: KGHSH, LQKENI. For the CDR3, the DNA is TGTGCCAGCTCACCTGTGAACACTGAAGCTCTCTTT. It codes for CASSPVNTEALF.

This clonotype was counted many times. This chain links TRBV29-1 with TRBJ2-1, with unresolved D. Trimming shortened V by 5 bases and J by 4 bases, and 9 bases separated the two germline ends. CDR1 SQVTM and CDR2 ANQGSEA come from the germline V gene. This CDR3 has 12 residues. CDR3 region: CSVRPTYNEQFF. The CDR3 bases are TGCAGCGTTCGCCCCACATACAATGAGCAGTTCTTC.

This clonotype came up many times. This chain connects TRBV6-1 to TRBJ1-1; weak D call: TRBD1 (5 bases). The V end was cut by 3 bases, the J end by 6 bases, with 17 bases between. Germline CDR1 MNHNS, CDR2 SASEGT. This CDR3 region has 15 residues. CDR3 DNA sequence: TGTGCCAGCAGTGATTCGACAGAGGTCAGCCCTGAAGCTTTCTTT. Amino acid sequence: CASSDSTEVSPEAFF.

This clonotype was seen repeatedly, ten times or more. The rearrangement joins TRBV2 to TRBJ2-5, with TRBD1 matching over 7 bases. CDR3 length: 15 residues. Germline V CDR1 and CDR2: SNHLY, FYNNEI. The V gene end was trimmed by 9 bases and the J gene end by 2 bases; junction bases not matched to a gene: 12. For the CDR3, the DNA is TGTGCCAGTACAACTAGGACAGGTCGACAAGAGACCCAGTACTTC. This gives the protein CASTTRTGRQETQYF. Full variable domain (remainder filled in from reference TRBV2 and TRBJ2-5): EPEVTQTPSHQVTQMGQEVILRCVPISNHLYFYWYRQILGQKVEFLVSFYNNEISEKSEIFDDQFSVERPDGSNFTLKIRSTKLEDSAMYFCASTTRTGRQETQYFGPGTRLLVL.

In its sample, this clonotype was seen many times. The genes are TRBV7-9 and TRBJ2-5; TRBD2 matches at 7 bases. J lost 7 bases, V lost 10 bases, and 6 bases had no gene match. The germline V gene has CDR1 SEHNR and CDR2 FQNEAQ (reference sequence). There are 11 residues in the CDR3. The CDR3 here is CATPSGGTQYF. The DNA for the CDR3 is TGTGCCACCCCTAGCGGTGGGACCCAGTACTTC.

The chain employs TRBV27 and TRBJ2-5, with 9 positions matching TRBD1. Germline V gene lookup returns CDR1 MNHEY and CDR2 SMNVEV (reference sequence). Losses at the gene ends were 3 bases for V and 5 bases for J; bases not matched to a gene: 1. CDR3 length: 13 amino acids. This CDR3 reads CASSFDRGETQYF. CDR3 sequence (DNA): TGTGCCAGCAGTTTCGACAGGGGGGAGACCCAGTACTTC.

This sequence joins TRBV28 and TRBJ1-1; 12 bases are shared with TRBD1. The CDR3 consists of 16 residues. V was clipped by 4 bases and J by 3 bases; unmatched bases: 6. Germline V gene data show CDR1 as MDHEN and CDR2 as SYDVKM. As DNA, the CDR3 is TGTGCCAGCAGTTCGGGACAGGGGGCTAGGGACACTGAAGCTTTCTTT. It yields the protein CASSSGQGARDTEAFF.

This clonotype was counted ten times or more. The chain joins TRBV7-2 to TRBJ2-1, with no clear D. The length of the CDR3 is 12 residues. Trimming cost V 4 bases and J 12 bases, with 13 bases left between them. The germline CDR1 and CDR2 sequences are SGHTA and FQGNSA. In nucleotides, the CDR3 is TGTGCCAGCAGCTCCAGACCCCTATCGCAGTTCTTC. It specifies CASSSRPLSQFF.

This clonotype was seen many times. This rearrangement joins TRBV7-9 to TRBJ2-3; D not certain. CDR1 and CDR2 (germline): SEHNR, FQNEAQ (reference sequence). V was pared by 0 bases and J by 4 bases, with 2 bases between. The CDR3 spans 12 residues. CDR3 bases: TGTGCCAGCAGCTTAGCCCCAGATACGCAGTATTTT. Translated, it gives CASSLAPDTQYF. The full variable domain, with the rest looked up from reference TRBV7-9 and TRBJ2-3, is DTGVSQNPRHKITKRGQNVTFRCDPISEHNRLYWYRQTLGQGPEFLTYFQNEAQLEKSRLLSDRFSAERPKGSFSTLEIQRTEQGDSAMYLCASSLAPDTQYFGPGTRLTVL.

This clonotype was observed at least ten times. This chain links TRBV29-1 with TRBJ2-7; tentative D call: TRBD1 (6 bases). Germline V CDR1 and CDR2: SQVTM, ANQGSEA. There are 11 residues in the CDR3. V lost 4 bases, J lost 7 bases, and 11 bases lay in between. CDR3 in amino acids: CSVVIRGEQYF. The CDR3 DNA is TGCAGCGTTGTAATCAGGGGTGAGCAGTACTTC.

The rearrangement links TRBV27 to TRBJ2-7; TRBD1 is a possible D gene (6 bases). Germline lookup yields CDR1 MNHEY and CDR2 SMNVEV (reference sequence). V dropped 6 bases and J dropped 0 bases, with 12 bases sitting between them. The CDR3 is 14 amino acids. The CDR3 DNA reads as TGTGCCAGCAGGACAGGCGGTAGCTCCTACGAGCAGTACTTC. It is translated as CASRTGGSSYEQYF.

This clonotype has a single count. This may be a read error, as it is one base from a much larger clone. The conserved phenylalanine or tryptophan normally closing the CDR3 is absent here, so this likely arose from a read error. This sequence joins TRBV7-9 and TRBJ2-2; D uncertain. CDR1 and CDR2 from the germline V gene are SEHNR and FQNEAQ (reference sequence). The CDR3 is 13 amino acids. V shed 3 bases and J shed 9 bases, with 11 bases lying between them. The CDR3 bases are TGTGCCAGCAGCTTTCCCCTTGGGAGGGAGCTGTTTATT. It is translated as CASSFPLGRELFI.

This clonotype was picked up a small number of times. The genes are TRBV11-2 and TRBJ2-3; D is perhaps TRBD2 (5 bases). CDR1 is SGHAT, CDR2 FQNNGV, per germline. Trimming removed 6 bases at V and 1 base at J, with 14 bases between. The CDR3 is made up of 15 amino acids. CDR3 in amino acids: CASRALVDRTDTQYF. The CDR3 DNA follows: TGTGCCAGCAGAGCACTAGTTGACCGCACAGATACGCAGTATTTT.

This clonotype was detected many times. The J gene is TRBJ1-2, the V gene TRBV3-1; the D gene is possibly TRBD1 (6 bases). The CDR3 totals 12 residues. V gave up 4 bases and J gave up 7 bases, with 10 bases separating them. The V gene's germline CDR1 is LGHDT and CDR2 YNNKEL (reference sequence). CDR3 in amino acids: CASSPQGLGYTF. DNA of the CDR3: TGTGCCAGCAGCCCACAGGGCCTTGGCTACACCTTC.